The 15 T cell receptor beta chains listed next were all sequenced from one sample in a study of control samples from healthy donors and cancer patients. TCRdb's table, derived via immunoSEQ multiplex PCR, lists solely in-frame clones and lacks some. The sample has 150,000 to 200,000 clones, approximately 94% seen once; the top ten hold 8.5%. The specimen sequenced was blood. These receptors were obtained from a woman aged 40 to 49 in good health.

The chain joins TRBV6-1 to TRBJ2-1; TRBD2 matches 7 bases. CDR3 length equals 16 residues. V lost 0 bases and J lost 7; bases outside the gene matches: 9. CDR1 and CDR2 from the germline V gene are MNHNS and SASEGT. DNA for the CDR3: TGTGCCAGCAGTGAAGCGCTAAGCGGGGAACGGAATGAGCAGTTCTTC. Encoded protein: CASSEALSGERNEQFF.

The rearrangement links TRBV6-5 to TRBJ2-2; D could derive from TRBD1 or TRBD2 (6 bases each). The CDR3 contains 15 residues. Looked up from germline, CDR1 is MNHEY and CDR2 is SVGAGI. Deletions cut 6 bases from V and 7 bases from J, with 18 bases between. In DNA form, the CDR3 reads TGTGCCAGCAGAGGCTCCTACGGGGGCCACGGGGAGCTGTTTTTT. This translates into CASRGSYGGHGELFF.

The chain joins TRBV6-2 or TRBV6-3 to TRBJ1-1; 7 bases map to TRBD1. The CDR3 has 15 amino acids. J gave up 4 bases and V 5 bases, and 10 bases lay outside the gene matches. Germline V gene sequence: CDR1 MNHEY, CDR2 SVGEGT. This CDR3 reads CASSAYQPGGTEAFF. DNA of the CDR3: TGTGCCAGCAGTGCTTACCAACCAGGGGGCACTGAAGCTTTCTTT.

The table lists this clone with a count of one. V is TRBV19 and J is TRBJ1-2; D is perhaps TRBD1 (6 bases). CDR1 is LNHDA, CDR2 SQIVND, per germline (reference sequence). The CDR3 covers 15 residues. V dropped 6 bases and J dropped 4 bases, with 18 bases sitting between them. CDR3 amino acids: CASRNRDKSLYGYTF. The CDR3 DNA reads as TGTGCCAGTAGGAACCGGGACAAGTCCCTCTATGGCTACACCTTC.

This chain uses TRBV29-1 with TRBJ2-1; 7 nucleotides match TRBD2. The CDR3 extends over 14 amino acids. The V and J ends lost 5 bases and 3 bases, in that order; junction bases with no gene match: 7. Germline CDR1 SQVTM, CDR2 ANQGSEA. CDR3 loop: CSVTTGLVYNEQFF. The CDR3 nucleotides read TGCAGCGTTACAACAGGACTAGTCTACAATGAGCAGTTCTTC.

Concerning this clone itself: Other DNA sequences from this sample encode an identical CDR3 as well. The V and J genes are TRBV5-6 and TRBJ2-5; D uncertain. CDR1 SGHDT and CDR2 YYEEEE come from the germline V gene. V shed 2 bases and J shed 4 bases, with 3 bases lying between them. The CDR3 is made up of 11 amino acids. The CDR3 sequence: CASSFGETQYF. The CDR3, as DNA: TGTGCCAGCAGCTTCGGAGAGACCCAGTACTTC.

The chain links TRBV5-1 to TRBJ1-2; perhaps TRBD1 as D (5 bases). Germline CDR1 is SGHRS and CDR2 is YFSETQ. The CDR3 is 14 residues long. The V gene lost 4 bases and the J gene lost 4 bases, with 14 bases spanning the gap. The CDR3 loop is CASSTSTVAYGYTF. DNA for the CDR3: TGCGCCAGCAGCACCTCGACAGTGGCCTATGGCTACACCTTC.

CDR3 coding DNA: TGTGCCAGCAGCTTTTCAGGAGGATACGAGCAGTACTTC. Its translation is CASSFSGGYEQYF. The V call is TRBV5-4, the J call TRBJ2-7, with a weak D call TRBD2 (5 bases). Germline V CDR1 and CDR2: SGHNT, YYREEE (reference sequence). V lost 2 bases and J lost 4, with 10 bases in between. This CDR3 is 13 amino acids long. Based on the CDR3 plus reference TRBV5-4 and TRBJ2-7, the full variable domain is ETGVTQSPTHLIKTRGQQVTLRCSSQSGHNTVSWYQQALGQGPQFIFQYYREEENGRGNFPPRFSGLQFPNYSSELNVNALELDDSALYLCASSFSGGYEQYFGPGTRLTVT.

The rearrangement joins TRBV12-5 to TRBJ2-2; D uncertain. The V end was cut by 2 bases, the J end by 8 bases, with 9 bases between. The V gene's germline CDR1 is LGHNT and CDR2 FRNRAP. The CDR3 spans 13 residues. The DNA of the CDR3 is TGTGCTAGTGGTTTGTGGGGTTCAGGGGAGCTGTTTTTT. The encoded protein is CASGLWGSGELFF.

This chain uses TRBV10-3 with TRBJ1-2, with no clear D. Germline V gene data show CDR1 as ENHRY and CDR2 as SYGVKD. V lost 0 bases, J lost 3 bases, and 11 bases lay in between. The CDR3 sequence is 15 residues long. CDR3: CAISESVGLDYGYTF. In nucleotides, the CDR3 is TGTGCCATCAGTGAGTCGGTAGGATTGGACTATGGCTACACCTTC.

The chain uses TRBV12-3 or TRBV12-4 and TRBJ2-7, with D possibly being TRBD2 (5 bases). V dropped 4 bases and J dropped 0 bases, with 7 bases sitting between them. CDR3 length: 13 residues. CDR3: CASSSRDSYEQYF. In DNA form, the CDR3 reads TGTGCCAGCAGTTCACGGGACTCCTACGAGCAGTACTTC.

This clone was counted a single time. This chain joins TRBV3-1 (or the pseudogene TRBV3-2) and TRBJ2-1, with D uncertain. Trimming pared 1 base from V and 10 bases from J, leaving 5 bases between. The CDR3 length is 11 residues. The V gene's germline CDR1 is LGHDT and CDR2 YNNKEL (reference sequence). The CDR3 DNA follows: TGTGCCAGCAGCCAAGCGAGAGAGCAGTTCTTC. It encodes CASSQAREQFF.

This clone was seen just once. The chain has TRBV6-2 or TRBV6-3 and TRBJ1-5, with D unresolved. The CDR3 runs 12 residues. Germline CDR1 reads MNHEY; CDR2 reads SVGEGT. Between the trimmed V and J ends, which lost 4 bases and 4 bases, there was a span of 5 bases. The CDR3 loop reads CASSSLNQPQHF. CDR3 DNA sequence: TGTGCCAGCAGTTCACTGAATCAGCCCCAGCATTTT.

This chain connects TRBV19 to TRBJ2-5, with no clear D. The germline V gene has CDR1 LNHDA and CDR2 SQIVND (reference sequence). The CDR3 sequence is 13 residues long. The V end lost 0 bases, the J end lost 5 bases, and 7 bases lay between the germline ends. CDR3 sequence (DNA): TGTGCCAGTAGTATAGATGTGGTGGAGACCCAGTACTTC. This gives the protein CASSIDVVETQYF.

V and J are TRBV7-2 and TRBJ1-6; 8 bases map to TRBD1. Unmatched junction bases numbered 7, after V lost 4 bases and J lost 5 bases. The CDR3 is 16 amino acids. Germline V lookup: CDR1 SGHTA, CDR2 FQGNSA. CDR3 protein: CASSSRTGRDNSPLHF. The CDR3 region has the DNA TGTGCCAGCAGCTCAAGGACAGGGAGAGATAATTCACCCCTCCACTTT.